These T cell receptor beta chains were read from a single sample in a study of T cells in Graves' hyperthyroidism and ophthalmopathy. TCRdb used MiXCR to reprocess the multiplex PCR reads, holding one entry per CDR3 protein. The top ten hold roughly 32% of the sample, which has around 250,000 distinct CDR3 sequences, around 25% seen once. Sequencing used blood. The receptors stem from a woman in her thirties or forties with Graves' ophthalmopathy. CDR3s include the opening cysteine and the closing phenylalanine or tryptophan. Fields, in order: J gene, clone size, D gene, V gene, CDR3 DNA, CDR3 protein. A D gene is named only where the DNA matches it firmly. Expanded clones get a size class; other rows say once, few or many, or leave the size out.

TRBJ1-2 | many | - | TRBV6-5 | TGTGCCAGCAGTCGGGACGGCAACTATGGCTACACCTTC | CASSRDGNYGYTF
TRBJ1-1 | many | - | TRBV28 | TGTGCCAGCAGTTTATGGGGCGGGGTAACTGAAGCTTTCTTT | CASSLWGGVTEAFF
TRBJ2-7 | many | - | TRBV20-1 | TGCAGTGCTCCCGGCGATTCCGACTACGAGCAGTACTTC | CSAPGDSDYEQYF
TRBJ2-7 | many | - | TRBV19 | TGTGCCAGTAGTATGGCGGATGAGCAGTACTTC | CASSMADEQYF
TRBJ2-7 | many | - | TRBV6-2/TRBV6-3 | TGTGCCAGCAGTTATGGCCTCCATATCTACGAGCAGTACTTC | CASSYGLHIYEQYF
TRBJ2-2 | - | - | TRBV6-1 | TGTGCCAGCAGTGAATTTAGGGTGGCAACCGGGGAGCTGTTTTTT | CASSEFRVATGELFF
TRBJ2-5 | many | TRBD2 | TRBV6-1 | TGTGCCAGCAGTGGACCACTAGCGGGAGGGCCGGGGGAGACCCAGTACTTC | CASSGPLAGGPGETQYF
TRBJ1-5 | - | TRBD1 | TRBV28 | TGTGCCAGCAGTCAACCGGGACAGGGGAATCAGCCCCAGCATTTT | CASSQPGQGNQPQHF
TRBJ1-1 | - | - | TRBV6-5 | TGTGCCAGCAGTTACTCGAATCAGAACACTGAAGCTTTCTTT | CASSYSNQNTEAFF
TRBJ2-5 | few | - | TRBV5-1 | TGCGCCGGCAGCTTGACCCCCCACGGGCAGGAGACCCAGTACTTC | CAGSLTPHGQETQYF
TRBJ1-2 | - | - | TRBV6-2/TRBV6-3 | TGTGCCAGCAGGGATCTTGGCTACACCTTC | CASRDLGYTF
TRBJ2-7 | many | - | TRBV19 | TGTGCCAGTAGTACTCACTTAAGCTCCTACGAGCAGTACTTC | CASSTHLSSYEQYF
TRBJ2-5 | - | TRBD1 | TRBV6-1 | TGTGCCAGCAGTGAAGGGGCCGGGACAGGGGCAGAGACCCAGTACTTC | CASSEGAGTGAETQYF
TRBJ2-2 | many | - | TRBV3-1 | TGTGCCAGCAGCCCCGGGGGCGGCGGGGAGCTGTTTTTT | CASSPGGGGELFF
TRBJ2-7 | - | - | TRBV30 | TGTGCCTGGAGTGTAGCCAGGCTCGACAACTACGAGCAGTACTTC | CAWSVARLDNYEQYF
TRBJ1-1 | many | TRBD1 | TRBV5-1 | TGCGCCAGCAGCATAGGACAGGCTTTGAACACTGAAGCTTTCTTT | CASSIGQALNTEAFF
TRBJ2-7 | - | TRBD1 | TRBV4-3 | TGCGCCAGCAGCCATCTGACAGGGGACGAGCAGTACTTC | CASSHLTGDEQYF
TRBJ2-7 | many | TRBD2 | TRBV7-6 | TGTGCCAGCAGCTTAGAACTAGCGGGAGGGTCCTACGAGCAGTACTTC | CASSLELAGGSYEQYF
TRBJ2-4 | few | TRBD2 | TRBV4-1 | TGCGCCAACAGCCAACGGACTAGCGGGAGTTTCGAAAACATTCAGTACTTC | CANSQRTSGSFENIQYF
TRBJ2-2 | many | TRBD1 | TRBV2 | TGTGCCAGCAGGGGACAGGGGCCTTGGGGCGGGGAGCTGTTTTTT | CASRGQGPWGGELFF
TRBJ1-5 | many | - | TRBV18 | TGTGCCAGCTCACCAAATACTCCCGACAGCGACCAGCCCCAGCATTTT | CASSPNTPDSDQPQHF
TRBJ1-2 | many | TRBD1 | TRBV29-1 | TGCAGCGTTGAAGCCAGCGACAGGGGTTATGGCTACACCTTC | CSVEASDRGYGYTF
TRBJ1-5 | - | TRBD1 | TRBV28 | TGTGCCAGCACCCCCAAAGGGGGCAGCAATCAGCCCCAGCATTTT | CASTPKGGSNQPQHF
TRBJ2-7 | many | - | TRBV9 | TGTGCCAGCAGCGTAGGCCCTTACTCCTACGAGCAGTACTTC | CASSVGPYSYEQYF
TRBJ1-5 | - | - | TRBV12-3/TRBV12-4 | TGTGCCAGCACCAGGGCGCGATATCAGCCCCAGCATTTT | CASTRARYQPQHF
TRBJ1-1 | - | TRBD1 | TRBV28 | TGTGCCAGCAGTGAAATCGCAGGGGGCCCTGAAGCTTTCTTT | CASSEIAGGPEAFF
TRBJ2-7 | many | - | TRBV11-3 | TGTGCCAGCAGCTTCGAGTACGAGCAGTACTTC | CASSFEYEQYF
TRBJ2-5 | many | - | TRBV20-1 | TGCAGTGCCACCCCGCCCCCTGCGACCCAGTACTTC | CSATPPPATQYF
TRBJ1-2 | - | TRBD1 | TRBV20-1 | TGCAGTGCTAGAGTATCGACAGGGGGCGGTGGCTACACCTTC | CSARVSTGGGGYTF
TRBJ2-5 | many | - | TRBV6-2/TRBV6-3 | TGTGCCAGCAGTTACGACTACGGGACCCAGTACTTC | CASSYDYGTQYF
TRBJ2-5 | - | - | TRBV28 | TGTGCCAGCACCTCTCCCCCGGGGGCCGAGACCCAGTACTTC | CASTSPPGAETQYF
TRBJ1-5 | - | TRBD1 | TRBV6-2/TRBV6-3 | TGTGCCAGCAGTTGGACAGGCGGCAATCAGCCCCAGCATTTT | CASSWTGGNQPQHF
TRBJ1-2 | many | TRBD1 | TRBV20-1 | TGCAGTGCTAGGCCGGACAGGGGCGATGGCTACACCTTC | CSARPDRGDGYTF
TRBJ1-1 | - | - | TRBV12-3/TRBV12-4 | TGTGCCAGCAGCCCGTCGCAGAATACTGAAGCTTTCTTT | CASSPSQNTEAFF
TRBJ1-1 | - | - | TRBV19 | TGTGCCAGTAACGAACAGGGAGAAACTGAAGCTTTCTTT | CASNEQGETEAFF
TRBJ1-3 | many | TRBD1 | TRBV11-2 | TGTGCCAGCAGCGAAGAGGGGACAGCTCCTGGAAACACCATATATTTT | CASSEEGTAPGNTIYF
TRBJ2-5 | - | - | TRBV28 | TGTGCCAGCAGTTTTATCCTAGCCAACAATTGGGGGACCCAGTACTTC | CASSFILANNWGTQYF
TRBJ1-1 | few | - | TRBV19 | TGTGCCAGTAGTTCCCAGACCGGGAACACTGAAGCTTTCTTT | CASSSQTGNTEAFF
TRBJ2-1 | many | - | TRBV28 | TGTGCCAGCAGCCAGGGTTATGAGCAGTTCTTC | CASSQGYEQFF
TRBJ2-2 | - | - | TRBV6-4 | TGTGCCAGCAGTACCCCTAGGAACACCGGGGAGCTGTTTTTT | CASSTPRNTGELFF
TRBJ2-7 | - | - | TRBV6-1 | TGTGCCAGCAGTGAATTGAGGACGATCTACGAGCAGTACTTC | CASSELRTIYEQYF
TRBJ2-7 | - | TRBD2 | TRBV28 | TGTGCCAGCAGTTTCCTTCGTAGCGGGGGGGCTGGTTTCTACGAGCAGTACTTC | CASSFLRSGGAGFYEQYF
TRBJ1-2 | many | - | TRBV20-1 | TGCAGTGCCGGGGAATATGGCTACACCTTC | CSAGEYGYTF
TRBJ1-2 | - | - | TRBV2 | TGTGCCAGCAGTGACCTAGCAGCGAGCAGCTATGGCTACACCTTC | CASSDLAASSYGYTF
TRBJ2-2 | few | - | TRBV7-3 | TGTGCCAGCAGCTCCAAATCGGGTACCGGGGAGCTGTTTTTT | CASSSKSGTGELFF
TRBJ1-5 | many | - | TRBV6-1 | TGTGCCGGCAGGAGGGTCGTGGGTCAGCCCCAGCATTTT | CAGRRVVGQPQHF
TRBJ1-2 | many | - | TRBV6-5 | TGTGCCAGCAGTTATTCCGCAGGGAATTGGAACTATGGCTACACCTTC | CASSYSAGNWNYGYTF
TRBJ2-5 | many | - | TRBV28 | TGTGCCAGCAGTTTCGTGAGGGCGGAGACCCAGTACTTC | CASSFVRAETQYF
TRBJ2-7 | many | - | TRBV5-1 | TGCGCCAGCAGCCTCCAGGGTGGGTCCTACGAGCAGTACTTC | CASSLQGGSYEQYF
TRBJ1-1 | - | - | TRBV2 | TGTGCCAGCAGTGATCCGCGACAGCATGAAGCTTTCTTT | CASSDPRQHEAFF
TRBJ2-6 | - | TRBD2 | TRBV5-1 | TGCGCCTCCCGGGGAGGGGCTCTTGGGGCCAACGTCCTGACTTTC | CASRGGALGANVLTF
TRBJ1-2 | many | TRBD1 | TRBV20-1 | TGCAGTGCTAGAGATCCGGGACAGGGGTATGGCTACACCTTC | CSARDPGQGYGYTF
TRBJ2-7 | many | - | TRBV7-8 | TGTGCCAGCAGCTTAGGGACTGCCGACTACGAGCAGTACTTC | CASSLGTADYEQYF
TRBJ1-2 | - | TRBD1 | TRBV6-1 | TGTGCCAGCAGTATGGGACAGGCGGGGGGCTACACCTTC | CASSMGQAGGYTF